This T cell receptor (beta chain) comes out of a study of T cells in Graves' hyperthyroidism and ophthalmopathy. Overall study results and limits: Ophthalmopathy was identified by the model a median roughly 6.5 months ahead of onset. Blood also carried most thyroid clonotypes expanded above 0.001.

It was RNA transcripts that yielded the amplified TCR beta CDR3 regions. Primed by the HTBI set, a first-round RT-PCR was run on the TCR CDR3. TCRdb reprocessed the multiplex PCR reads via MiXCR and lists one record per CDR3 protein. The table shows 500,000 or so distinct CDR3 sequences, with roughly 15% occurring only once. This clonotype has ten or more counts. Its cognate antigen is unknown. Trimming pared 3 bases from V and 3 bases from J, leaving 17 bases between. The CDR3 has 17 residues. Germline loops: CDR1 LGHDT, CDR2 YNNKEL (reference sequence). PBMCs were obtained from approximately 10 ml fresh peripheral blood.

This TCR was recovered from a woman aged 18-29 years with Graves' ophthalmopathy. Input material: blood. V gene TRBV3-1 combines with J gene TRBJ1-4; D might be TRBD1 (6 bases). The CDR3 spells CASSHVLQGRANEKLFF. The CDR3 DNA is TGTGCCAGCAGCCATGTTTTACAGGGTCGTGCTAATGAAAAACTGTTTTTT. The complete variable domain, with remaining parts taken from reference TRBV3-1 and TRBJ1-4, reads DTAVSQTPKYLVTQMGNDKSIKCEQNLGHDTMYWYKQDSKKFLKIMFSYNNKELIINETVPNRFSPKSPDKAHLNLHINSLELGDSAVYFCASSHVLQGRANEKLFFGSGTQLSVL.